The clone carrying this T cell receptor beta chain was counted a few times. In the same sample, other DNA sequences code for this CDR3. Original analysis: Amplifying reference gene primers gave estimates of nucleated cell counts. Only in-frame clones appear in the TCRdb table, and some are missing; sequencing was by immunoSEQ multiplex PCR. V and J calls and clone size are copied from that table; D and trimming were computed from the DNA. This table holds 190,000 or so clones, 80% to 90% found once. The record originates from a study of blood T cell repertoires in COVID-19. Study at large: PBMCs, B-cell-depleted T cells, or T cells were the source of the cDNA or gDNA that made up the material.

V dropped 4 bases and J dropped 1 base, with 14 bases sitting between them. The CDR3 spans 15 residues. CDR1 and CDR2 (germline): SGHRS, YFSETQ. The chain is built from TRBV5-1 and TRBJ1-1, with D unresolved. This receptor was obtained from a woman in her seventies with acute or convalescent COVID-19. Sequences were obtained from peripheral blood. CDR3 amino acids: CASSPRSGSNTEAFF. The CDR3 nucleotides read TGCGCCAGCAGCCCCCGGTCGGGGTCGAACACTGAAGCTTTCTTT.